Following are 3 T cell receptor beta chains from one sample sequenced in a study of memory CD4+ T cells and cytomegalovirus serostatus. The sort gate was single viable CD3+CD4+CD8-CD45RO+ cells for memory CD4+ T cells. Measured with immunoSEQ multiplex PCR; TCRdb has only the in-frame clones, and not every one. The sample lists roughly 86,000 clones; roughly 80% were seen once. Sequencing was carried out using memory CD4+ T cells from blood. These receptors were collected from an adult in good health and CMV-seropositive.

V usage is TRBV5-6 and J usage is TRBJ1-1, with no clear D. CDR1 SGHDT and CDR2 YYEEEE come from the germline V gene. The CDR3 spans 12 residues. The V gene lost 5 bases and the J gene lost 3 bases, with 8 bases spanning the gap. Here the CDR3 reads CASRYRDTEAFF. CDR3 nucleotide sequence: TGTGCCAGCAGATATCGAGACACTGAAGCTTTCTTT. Full variable domain (outside the CDR3, taken from reference TRBV5-6 and TRBJ1-1): DAGVTQSPTHLIKTRGQQVTLRCSPKSGHDTVSWYQQALGQGPQFIFQYYEEEERQRGNFPDRFSGHQFPNYSSELNVNALLLGDSALYLCASRYRDTEAFFGQGTRLTVV.

J is TRBJ1-1 and V is TRBV5-1; possibly TRBD1 for D (5 bases). This CDR3 has 14 amino acids. In germline, CDR1 is SGHRS, CDR2 YFSETQ. The ends were cut back, 3 bases at V and 1 base at J, with 10 bases in the middle. For the CDR3, the DNA is TGCGCCAGCAGCTGGGACGGGGGGAACACTGAAGCTTTCTTT. Translation gives CASSWDGGNTEAFF.

This chain uses TRBV5-4 with TRBJ2-4; the match to TRBD1 covers 9 bases. The CDR3 is 16 residues long. Germline lookup yields CDR1 SGHNT and CDR2 YYREEE (reference sequence). V lost 4 bases to trimming and J lost 0 bases; unmatched junction nucleotides: 5. The DNA for the CDR3 is TGTGCCAGCAGCCGAGGGGACAGGGAAGCCAAAAACATTCAGTACTTC. This gives the protein CASSRGDREAKNIQYF. The full variable domain, its missing parts supplied by reference TRBV5-4 and TRBJ2-4, is ETGVTQSPTHLIKTRGQQVTLRCSSQSGHNTVSWYQQALGQGPQFIFQYYREEENGRGNFPPRFSGLQFPNYSSELNVNALELDDSALYLCASSRGDREAKNIQYFGAGTRLSVL.